Shown below are 9 T cell receptor beta chains from a single sample sequenced in a study of blood T cell repertoires in COVID-19. Sequencing used immunoSEQ multiplex PCR; TCRdb keeps in-frame clones, though not all of them. The table lists 200,000 to 250,000 clones, under 90% of them singletons. Material for sequencing was peripheral blood. The receptors derive from a woman older than 75 with active or convalescent COVID-19.

This clone was observed a handful of times. The CDR3 bases are TGTGCCAGCAGTCTCGGACACTCTGGAAACACCATATATTTT. Translation: CASSLGHSGNTIYF. V is TRBV6-2 or TRBV6-3 and J is TRBJ1-3; tentative D call: TRBD1 (5 bases). V was cut by 5 bases and J by 0 bases, with 8 bases left in between. Germline V gene lookup returns CDR1 MNHEY and CDR2 SVGEGT. The CDR3 sequence is 14 residues long.

The V and J genes are TRBV7-9 and TRBJ1-5, with D tentatively TRBD1 (5 bases). Trimming pared 0 bases from V and 1 base from J, leaving 13 bases between. CDR3 length: 17 residues. The germline V gene encodes CDR1 SEHNR and CDR2 FQNEAQ (reference sequence). This chain's CDR3 is CASSLAGTSNSNQPQHF. The CDR3 DNA is TGTGCCAGCAGCTTAGCAGGGACTTCCAACAGCAATCAGCCCCAGCATTTT.

V usage is TRBV2 and J usage is TRBJ2-2, with D perhaps matching TRBD1 (5 bases). Trimming stripped 7 bases from V and 1 base from J, with 10 bases between. The CDR3 extends over 14 amino acids. Germline V CDR1 and CDR2: SNHLY, FYNNEI. DNA for the CDR3: TGTGCCAGCATAGGCACAGGGAACACCGGGGAGCTGTTTTTT. It translates to CASIGTGNTGELFF. Drawing the rest from reference TRBV2 and TRBJ2-2, the complete variable domain is EPEVTQTPSHQVTQMGQEVILRCVPISNHLYFYWYRQILGQKVEFLVSFYNNEISEKSEIFDDQFSVERPDGSNFTLKIRSTKLEDSAMYFCASIGTGNTGELFFGEGSRLTVL.

This chain joins TRBV11-2 and TRBJ2-7, with 12 bases that match TRBD2. This CDR3 spans 15 amino acids. After removal of 2 bases from V and 5 bases from J, the junction contained 4 bases not matched to a gene. Germline V gives CDR1 SGHAT, CDR2 FQNNGV. In DNA form, the CDR3 reads TGTGCCAGCAGCTTATGGACTAGCGGGATCGACGAGCAGTACTTC. It translates to CASSLWTSGIDEQYF.

V gene TRBV7-2 combines with J gene TRBJ2-5; D perhaps matches TRBD2 (6 bases). Per germline, CDR1 SGHTA and CDR2 FQGNSA. V shed 5 bases and J shed 5 bases, with 18 bases lying between them. CDR3 size: 15 residues. DNA for the CDR3: TGTGCCAGCAGCCCGCGGCAGGGAGGAAGGGAGACCCAGTACTTC. It is translated as CASSPRQGGRETQYF.

The chain has TRBV7-2 and TRBJ1-3, with D perhaps matching TRBD1 (5 bases). Trimming left V 3 bases short and J 7 bases short, with 16 bases between. CDR1 and CDR2 from the germline V gene are SGHTA and FQGNSA. This CDR3 has 15 amino acids. CDR3 region: CASSFRMRGGNTIYF. The DNA of the CDR3 is TGTGCCAGCAGCTTCCGGATGAGGGGAGGGAACACCATATATTTT.

This chain links TRBV7-6 with TRBJ2-7; D not certain. Trimming cost V 6 bases and J 4 bases, with 16 bases left between them. CDR1 is SGHVS and CDR2 is FNYEAQ in the germline V gene. The CDR3 consists of 14 residues. For the CDR3, the DNA is TGTGCCAGCAGTTTCCACCCCGCTCAGTACGAGCAGTACTTC. Protein: CASSFHPAQYEQYF.

This chain connects TRBV30 to TRBJ2-3; no definite D call. The V end was cut by 2 bases, the J end by 5 bases, with 8 bases between. The CDR3 contains 12 residues. Germline V gives CDR1 GTSNPN, CDR2 SVGIG (reference sequence). In DNA form, the CDR3 reads TGTGCCTGGAGTTTTAGTCTAGATACGCAGTATTTT. Protein: CAWSFSLDTQYF.

The V gene is TRBV9, the J gene TRBJ1-5; 8 bases are a match to TRBD1. The CDR3 is 14 amino acids. CDR1 SGDLS and CDR2 YYNGEE come from the germline V gene. The V and J ends lost 4 bases and 7 bases, in that order; junction bases with no gene match: 7. The CDR3 bases are TGTGCCAGCAGCTTCGGACAGGGCGGGCAGCCCCAGCATTTT. It translates to CASSFGQGGQPQHF.